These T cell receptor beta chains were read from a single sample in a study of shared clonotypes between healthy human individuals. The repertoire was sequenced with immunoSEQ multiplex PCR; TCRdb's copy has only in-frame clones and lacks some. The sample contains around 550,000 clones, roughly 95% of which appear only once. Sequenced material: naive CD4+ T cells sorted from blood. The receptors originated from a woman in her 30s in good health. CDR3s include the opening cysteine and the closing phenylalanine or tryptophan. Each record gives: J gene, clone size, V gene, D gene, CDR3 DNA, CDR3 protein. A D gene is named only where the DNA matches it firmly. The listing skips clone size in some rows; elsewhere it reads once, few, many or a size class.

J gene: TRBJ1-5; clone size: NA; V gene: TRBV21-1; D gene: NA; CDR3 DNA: TGTGCCAGAGTCGCTCCGGGACAGGGGGCTTCAAGTCTGAGCAATCAGCCCCAGCATTTT; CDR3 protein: CARVAPGQGASSLSNQPQHF
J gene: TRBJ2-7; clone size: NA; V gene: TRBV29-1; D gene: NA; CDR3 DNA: TGCAGCGTTTTGGGTTTTGGTCCCTACGAGCAGTACTTC; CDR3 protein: CSVLGFGPYEQYF
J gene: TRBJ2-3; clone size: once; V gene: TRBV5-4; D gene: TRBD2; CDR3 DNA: TGTGCCAGCAGCTTGACTAGCGCAGATACGCAGTATTTT; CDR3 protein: CASSLTSADTQYF
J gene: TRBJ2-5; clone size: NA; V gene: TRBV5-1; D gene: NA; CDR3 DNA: TGCGCCAGCAGCTTGGGGCGGATCCAAGAGACCCAGTACTTC; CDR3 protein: CASSLGRIQETQYF
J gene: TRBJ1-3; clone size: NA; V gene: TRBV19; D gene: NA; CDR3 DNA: TGTGCCACCCGGGACCGCCGAAACACCATATATTTT; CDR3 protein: CATRDRRNTIYF
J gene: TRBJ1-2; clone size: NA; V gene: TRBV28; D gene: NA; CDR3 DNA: TGTGCCAGCAGTTACAGACCTAACTATGGCTACACCTTC; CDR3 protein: CASSYRPNYGYTF
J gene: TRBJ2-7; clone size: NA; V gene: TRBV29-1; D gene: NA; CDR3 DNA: TGCAGCGTTGTTTGGTCCGAAGGAGCCCCCTACGAGCAGTACTTC; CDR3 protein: CSVVWSEGAPYEQYF
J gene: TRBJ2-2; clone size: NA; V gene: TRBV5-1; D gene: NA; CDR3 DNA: TGCGCCAGCAGCTTGGGGAGCACCGGGGAGCTGTTTTTT; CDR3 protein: CASSLGSTGELFF
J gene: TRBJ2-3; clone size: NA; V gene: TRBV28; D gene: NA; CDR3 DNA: TGTGCCAGCAGTGCTCAGGCTACGCAGTATTTT; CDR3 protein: CASSAQATQYF
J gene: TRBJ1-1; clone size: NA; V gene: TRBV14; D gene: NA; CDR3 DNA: TGTGCCAGCAGCCAACGGAGGGACACTGAAGCTTTCTTT; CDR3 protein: CASSQRRDTEAFF
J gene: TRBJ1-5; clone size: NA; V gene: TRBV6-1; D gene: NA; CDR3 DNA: TGTGCCAGCAGTGAAAAAGGGGGGGTACTGAATCAGCCCCAGCATTTT; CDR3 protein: CASSEKGGVLNQPQHF
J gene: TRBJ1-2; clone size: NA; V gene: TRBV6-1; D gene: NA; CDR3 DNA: TGTGCCAGCAGTGTATACGACAGAATCTATGGCTACACCTTC; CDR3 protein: CASSVYDRIYGYTF
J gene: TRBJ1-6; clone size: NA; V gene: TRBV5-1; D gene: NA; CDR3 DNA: TGCGCCAGCAGCTCCGAACCCGGGTGGCATTCACCCCTCCACTTT; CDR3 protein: CASSSEPGWHSPLHF
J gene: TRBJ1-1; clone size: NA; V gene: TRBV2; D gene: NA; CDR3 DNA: TGTGCCAGCAGTCCCCGGGGGCTCCTAGGCAGGAACACTGAAGCTTTCTTT; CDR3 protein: CASSPRGLLGRNTEAFF
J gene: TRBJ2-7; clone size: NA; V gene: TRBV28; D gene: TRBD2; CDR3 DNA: TGTGCCAGCAGTTTATGGACTAGCCCCTTCGAGCAGTACTTC; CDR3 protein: CASSLWTSPFEQYF
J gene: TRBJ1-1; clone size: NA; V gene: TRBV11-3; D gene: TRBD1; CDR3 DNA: TGTGCCAGCAGCTCAGGGACAGGGGCTGTTGTAGCTTTCTTT; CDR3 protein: CASSSGTGAVVAFF
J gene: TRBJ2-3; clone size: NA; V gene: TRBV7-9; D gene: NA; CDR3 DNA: TGTGCCAGCAGCTTAGATGGCACAGATACGCAGTATTTT; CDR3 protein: CASSLDGTDTQYF